The 25 T cell receptor beta chains below were found in one sample sequenced in a study of T cell repertoires in cytomegalovirus infection. MiXCR, applied by TCRdb to the reads, yields one record per CDR3 protein. Seen here are some 700,000 distinct CDR3 sequences, 35% observed once, and the top ten hold around 2.6%. The sequencing sample was made of PBMCs. These receptor sequences come from a human donor in good health (CMV status not recorded). Some clones in this sample may be carry-over from other donors' samples.

V is TRBV11-1 and J is TRBJ2-1; D unresolved. CDR1 SGHAT and CDR2 FQDESV come from the germline V gene (reference sequence). The germline V and J ends were trimmed by 4 bases and 4 bases, with 5 bases remaining between them. This CDR3 has 12 amino acids. The CDR3 DNA reads as TGTGCCAGCAGCTATATATACAATGAGCAGTTCTTC. Translated, it gives CASSYIYNEQFF.

This clonotype was seen a handful of times. The chain is built from TRBV7-2 and TRBJ1-1; no definite D call. CDR1 is SGHTA, CDR2 FQGNSA, per germline. Deletions cut 4 bases from V and 3 bases from J, with 6 bases between. This CDR3 contains 12 residues. The CDR3 DNA reads as TGTGCCAGCAGCTCCCCGCACACTGAAGCTTTCTTT. It yields the protein CASSSPHTEAFF. The complete variable domain, with remaining parts taken from reference TRBV7-2 and TRBJ1-1, reads GAGVSQSPSNKVTEKGKDVELRCDPISGHTALYWYRQSLGQGLEFLIYFQGNSAPDKSGLPSDRFSAERTGGSVSTLTIQRTQQEDSAVYLCASSSPHTEAFFGQGTRLTVV.

J is TRBJ1-5 and V is TRBV6-6; TRBD1 aligns across 9 bases. Looked up from germline, CDR1 is MNHNY and CDR2 is SVGAGI (reference sequence). This CDR3 spans 15 amino acids. V gave up 9 bases and J gave up 6 bases; unmatched junction bases: 12. CDR3 loop: CASKAGQGASQPQHF. CDR3 DNA: TGTGCCAGTAAAGCGGGACAGGGTGCCTCTCAGCCCCAGCATTTT.

The chain carries TRBV7-8 and TRBJ2-4; 15 bases fit TRBD2. The CDR3 totals 17 residues. CDR1 is SGHVS and CDR2 is FQNEAQ in the germline V gene. Trimming removed 5 bases from V and 1 base from J; junction bases left unmatched: 3. The CDR3 region has the DNA TGTGCCAGCAGCCCTGGGACTAGCGGGGGGGCCAAAAACATTCAGTACTTC. This codes for CASSPGTSGGAKNIQYF.

The table lists this clonotype with a few counts. This chain links TRBV7-9 with TRBJ2-7, with 7 bases that match TRBD2. The CDR3 is made up of 13 amino acids. The J segment lost 5 bases and the V segment lost 5 bases, leaving 6 bases of the junction unmatched. Germline V gives CDR1 SEHNR, CDR2 FQNEAQ (reference sequence). The CDR3 DNA is TGTGCCAGCAGCCCCCGGGGGGTCCACGAGCAGTACTTC. This gives the protein CASSPRGVHEQYF.

The CDR3 spells CATSDSGQGTTGELFF. The DNA for the CDR3 is TGTGCCACCAGTGATTCGGGACAGGGGACCACCGGGGAGCTGTTTTTT. The chain is built from TRBV24-1 and TRBJ2-2; TRBD1 aligns across 10 bases. The CDR3 covers 16 residues. With V trimmed by 2 bases and J by 4 bases, 3 bases remained unmatched. Germline CDR1 KGHDR, CDR2 SFDVKD.

V and J are TRBV29-1 and TRBJ2-1; D assignment may be TRBD1 or TRBD2 (5 bases each). V shed 7 bases and J shed 3 bases, with 16 bases lying between them. Germline V gives CDR1 SQVTM, CDR2 ANQGSEA. The CDR3 runs to 14 residues. In nucleotides, the CDR3 is TGCAGCGGAGAGGGGAGCAGCAGCTACAATGAGCAGTTCTTC. This gives the protein CSGEGSSSYNEQFF.

In this sample, this clonotype turned up many times. V gene TRBV7-2 combines with J gene TRBJ1-2, with D possibly being TRBD1 (6 bases). Germline CDR1 is SGHTA and CDR2 is FQGNSA. This CDR3 comprises 13 residues. V dropped 5 bases and J dropped 3 bases, with 10 bases sitting between them. In DNA, the CDR3 is TGTGCCAGCAGCCGGGACATAGACTATGGCTACACCTTC. Translation: CASSRDIDYGYTF.

This clonotype was counted only a few times. The chain couples TRBV28 to TRBJ1-4; 9 nucleotides line up with TRBD1. The CDR3 is 16 residues long. The junction had 10 bases not matched to a gene; V was cut back by 7 bases and J by 4 bases. CDR1 and CDR2 (germline): MDHEN, SYDVKM. The CDR3: CASTLGMTGGNEKLFF. CDR3 nucleotides: TGTGCCAGCACCTTGGGGATGACAGGGGGTAATGAAAAACTGTTTTTT. Variable domain in full (rest from reference TRBV28 and TRBJ1-4): DVKVTQSSRYLVKRTGEKVFLECVQDMDHENMFWYRQDPGLGLRLIYFSYDVKMKEKGDIPEGYSVSREKKERFSLILESASTNQTSMYLCASTLGMTGGNEKLFFGSGTQLSVL.

This clonotype was recorded many times. The genes are TRBV7-2 and TRBJ2-7; unclear D gene. The CDR3 is 14 amino acids. Trimming pared 2 bases from V and 6 bases from J, leaving 14 bases between. Germline CDR1 and CDR2: SGHTA and FQGNSA. CDR3 amino acids: CASSLPRGLSEQYF. Written as DNA, the CDR3 is TGTGCCAGCAGCTTACCCCGCGGTCTAAGCGAGCAGTACTTC.

On this clonotype itself: The junction shows a germline mismatch at one end, possibly a read error. The chain combines TRBV19 with TRBJ2-1; TRBD2 agrees at 11 bases. Germline CDR1 is LNHDA and CDR2 is SQIVND (reference sequence). The CDR3 consists of 18 residues. The chain's CDR3 is CASIILAGGPLRGNEQFF. The CDR3, as DNA: TGTGCCAGTATTATATTAGCGGGAGGGCCACTTAGGGGAAATGAGCAGTTCTTC.

The chain employs TRBV24-1 and TRBJ2-3, with 8 bases identical to TRBD2. J gave up 4 bases and V 6 bases, and 8 bases lay outside the gene matches. The CDR3 contains 15 residues. The germline gives CDR1 KGHDR, CDR2 SFDVKD. CDR3 in DNA: TGTGCCACCAGTCCCGCAGCGGGAGCAGCAGATACGCAGTATTTT. It encodes CATSPAAGAADTQYF.

The chain joins TRBV2 to TRBJ2-7; D remains ambiguous. The CDR3 is 10 amino acids. Trimming cost V 6 bases and J 4 bases, with 4 bases left between them. Germline V gene lookup returns CDR1 SNHLY and CDR2 FYNNEI. The CDR3 here is CASRIYEQYF. CDR3 bases: TGTGCCAGCAGGATATACGAGCAGTACTTC.

J is TRBJ2-7 and V is TRBV6-6; D is perhaps TRBD2 (5 bases). Per the germline V gene, CDR1 is MNHNY and CDR2 is SVGAGI (reference sequence). Trimming shortened V by 6 bases and J by 4 bases, and 13 bases separated the two germline ends. CDR3 size: 13 residues. The CDR3 sequence is CASSRLLEYEQYF. The DNA for the CDR3 is TGTGCCAGCAGCCGCCTACTAGAATACGAGCAGTACTTC.

This chain joins TRBV28 and TRBJ2-1; the D gene is possibly TRBD2 (5 bases). This CDR3 has 17 amino acids. V lost 9 bases and J lost 2, with 23 bases in between. The germline V gene encodes CDR1 MDHEN and CDR2 SYDVKM. CDR3 nucleotide sequence: TGTGCCAGTTCTGGAGTAGGGAGAAGGCGGACCTACAATGAGCAGTTCTTC. Its protein is CASSGVGRRRTYNEQFF.

This clonotype was observed a few times. This chain links TRBV9 with TRBJ1-1, with D possibly being TRBD1 (5 bases). The CDR3 extends over 13 amino acids. Trimming shortened V by 4 bases and J by 6 bases, and 13 bases separated the two germline ends. Germline V CDR1 and CDR2: SGDLS, YYNGEE. As DNA, the CDR3 is TGTGCCAGCAGCAGAGGGAGGGACGCTGAAGCTTTCTTT. This sequence encodes CASSRGRDAEAFF.

V gene TRBV27 combines with J gene TRBJ2-1, with a possible D match to TRBD1 (6 bases). V lost 4 bases to trimming and J lost 6 bases, with 16 bases between them. Germline CDR1 MNHEY, CDR2 SMNVEV (reference sequence). The CDR3 is made up of 15 amino acids. CDR3 residues: CASSYSSDRPNEQFF. CDR3 sequence (DNA): TGTGCCAGCAGTTATAGTTCGGACAGACCCAATGAGCAGTTCTTC.

In its sample, this clonotype was seen many times. This chain connects TRBV7-9 to TRBJ1-6; TRBD1 might be the D (5 bases). Germline V gives CDR1 SEHNR, CDR2 FQNEAQ (reference sequence). V was cut by 6 bases and J by 10 bases, with 10 bases left in between. The CDR3 runs to 12 residues. The CDR3 is CASRGQGSPLHF. Written as DNA, the CDR3 is TGTGCCAGCAGGGGGCAGGGATCACCCCTCCACTTT.

This clonotype showed up just a few times. CDR3 DNA sequence: TGTGCCAGCAGCTACATTCCTACCGGGACAGGGGGCGCGAAGGACGAGCAGTACTTC. The encoded protein is CASSYIPTGTGGAKDEQYF. The chain is built from TRBV11-2 and TRBJ2-7; 12 nucleotides align to TRBD1. The CDR3 extends over 19 amino acids. With V trimmed by 4 bases and J by 5 bases, 18 bases remained unmatched. Germline CDR1 is SGHAT and CDR2 is FQNNGV. The whole variable domain, remainder taken from reference TRBV11-2 and TRBJ2-7, is EAGVAQSPRYKIIEKRQSVAFWCNPISGHATLYWYQQILGQGPKLLIQFQNNGVVDDSQLPKDRFSAERLKGVDSTLKIQPAKLEDSAVYLCASSYIPTGTGGAKDEQYFGPGTRLTVT.

This clonotype was detected once. The rearrangement uses TRBV6-5 and TRBJ2-5; 8 bases match TRBD2. The CDR3 totals 15 residues. From germline, CDR1 is MNHEY and CDR2 SVGAGI. V shed 5 bases, J shed 5 bases, and the junction held 10 bases outside the gene matches. The chain's CDR3 is CASSPIAGRKETQYF. Here the CDR3 DNA reads TGTGCCAGCAGTCCTATAGCGGGAAGGAAGGAGACCCAGTACTTC.

The J gene is TRBJ2-5, the V gene TRBV18; no firm D call. Germline V gene data show CDR1 as KGHSH and CDR2 as LQKENI. The CDR3 is 13 amino acids. The V end was cut by 3 bases, the J end by 0 bases, with 5 bases between. The CDR3 loop reads CASSPPNQETQYF. Written as DNA, the CDR3 is TGTGCCAGCTCACCCCCCAACCAAGAGACCCAGTACTTC.

This clonotype was recorded many times. The CDR3 is CASSTRLAGDEQFF. The DNA for the CDR3 is TGTGCCAGCAGCACAAGACTAGCGGGAGATGAGCAGTTCTTC. V usage is TRBV7-8 and J usage is TRBJ2-1, with TRBD2 matching over 12 bases. V was pared by 5 bases and J by 8 bases, with 4 bases of the junction left unmatched. The CDR3 sequence is 14 residues long. Germline assignment: CDR1 SGHVS and CDR2 FQNEAQ.

This chain connects TRBV28 to TRBJ1-1; a weak D match, TRBD1 (5 bases). Between the trimmed V and J ends, which lost 7 bases and 0 bases, there was a span of 15 bases. This CDR3 spans 15 amino acids. The germline V gene has CDR1 MDHEN and CDR2 SYDVKM. The CDR3 here is CASKYGGFMNTEAFF. The CDR3, as DNA: TGTGCCAGCAAGTACGGGGGATTTATGAACACTGAAGCTTTCTTT.

This clonotype has just a few counts. The chain is built from TRBV12-3 or TRBV12-4 and TRBJ2-4; weak D call: TRBD1 (5 bases). The CDR3 spans 12 residues. V was trimmed by 3 bases and J by 7 bases, leaving 7 bases between them. Here the CDR3 reads CASSLGLNIQYF. In nucleotides, the CDR3 is TGTGCCAGCAGTTTGGGGCTGAACATTCAGTACTTC.

The table lists this clonotype with a few counts. The rearrangement links TRBV12-5 to TRBJ2-7; D is perhaps TRBD1 (6 bases). Germline assignment: CDR1 LGHNT and CDR2 FRNRAP. The CDR3 sequence is 13 residues long. Trimming stripped 11 bases from V and 3 bases from J, with 17 bases between. CDR3 in DNA: TGTGCTCCCCGAGCAGGGGCGGACTACGAGCAGTACTTC. As protein: CAPRAGADYEQYF.